This passage covers 25 T cell receptor beta chains from one sample sequenced in a study of T cells in women clearing cervical HPV infection. TCRdb's table, derived via immunoSEQ multiplex PCR, lists solely in-frame clones and lacks some. The sample totals about 44,000 clones. Sequenced input: blood buffy coat. Receptors originate from a woman aged 18-70 years with a cervical HPV16 infection that either progressed to CIN3+ or cleared (not recorded which).

As regards this clone: At one end, the junction sequence differs from germline, possibly due to a read error. Read data end 3 residues before the CDR3 end; the end is taken from the germline J gene. The rearrangement uses TRBV5-1 and TRBJ1-1; the D gene is possibly TRBD1 (5 bases). CDR3 length: 16 residues. Per germline, CDR1 SGHRS and CDR2 YFSETQ. The DNA read from the CDR3 is TGCGCCAGCAGATTGGGACCTCAGGGTTTATCGACTGAA. The encoded protein is CASRLGPQGLSTE. The full-length CDR3 reads as CASRLGPQGLSTEAFF.

Comment on this clone: The read falls 3 residues short of the CDR3 end, and the missing part is taken from the germline J gene. This chain uses TRBV7-2 with TRBJ1-2, with a possible D match to TRBD1 (5 bases). CDR1 SGHTA and CDR2 FQGNSA come from the germline V gene. This CDR3 contains 13 residues. Trimming took 2 bases from V and 4 from J, leaving 8 bases between them. The CDR3 bases that were read are TGTGCCAGCAGCTTAACAGGCACCTATGGC. It codes for CASSLTGTYG. The whole CDR3 region reads CASSLTGTYGYTF.

For this clone: The read terminates 3 residues ahead of where the CDR3 ends, so the germline J gene completes it. V gene TRBV7-8 combines with J gene TRBJ2-3; D possibly corresponds to TRBD1 (5 bases). Germline CDR1 is SGHVS and CDR2 is FQNEAQ. This CDR3 comprises 14 residues. CDR3 bases read: TGTGCCAGCAGCTTAGCAGGGGATGTGAGGACG. Amino acids: CASSLAGDVRT. In full, the CDR3 reads CASSLAGDVRTQYF.

The CDR3 region is CASSQSGTGDEQYF. CDR3 bases read: TGTGCCAGCAGCCAATCGGGGACAGGGGACGAG. The V call is TRBV7-3, the J call TRBJ2-7, with 10 bases fitting TRBD1. The read gets to within 3 residues of the CDR3 end, and the germline J gene fills in the rest. Germline V gene lookup returns CDR1 SGHTA and CDR2 FQGTGA. CDR3 length equals 14 residues. V lost 5 bases to trimming and J lost 5 bases; unmatched junction nucleotides: 6.

As concerns this clone: Read sequence stops 3 residues before the CDR3 end, and the germline J gene provides the missing end. The V call is TRBV7-2, the J call TRBJ2-2, with TRBD2 identical over 8 bases. Germline-derived CDR1 and CDR2 are SGHTA and FQGNSA. The CDR3 extends over 15 amino acids. Losses at the gene ends were 2 bases for V and 6 bases for J; bases not matched to a gene: 5. Partial CDR3 DNA: TGTGCCAGCAGCTTAATTTCAGCGGGAGCCGGGGAG. Translation: CASSLISAGAGE. The whole CDR3 region reads CASSLISAGAGELFF.

With respect to this clone: Read data end 3 residues before the CDR3 end; the end is taken from the germline J gene. This chain joins TRBV5-1 and TRBJ2-3; 7 bases fit TRBD2. J lost 4 bases, V lost 2 bases, and 10 bases had no gene match. Per germline, CDR1 SGHRS and CDR2 YFSETQ. The length of the CDR3 is 16 residues. CDR3 DNA (partial): TGCGCCAGCAGCTTTGGGGGGAGGGCCGGGGCAGATACG. It specifies CASSFGGRAGADT. The entire CDR3 protein reads CASSFGGRAGADTQYF.

In the case of this clone: The read gets to within 3 residues of the CDR3 end, and the germline J gene fills in the rest. This rearrangement joins TRBV20-1 to TRBJ2-7, with 7 nucleotides matching TRBD1. Trimming cost V 5 bases and J 1 base; bases outside gene matches: 8. CDR3 length: 14 amino acids. Germline values: CDR1 DFQATT, CDR2 SNEGSKA (reference sequence). CDR3: CSALNLDRSYEQYF. The covered CDR3 bases are TGCAGTGCTCTAAACCTGGACAGGTCCTACGAG.

Note on this clone: The missing CDR3 end, 3 residues past where the read stops, is filled in from the germline J gene. The rearrangement uses TRBV18 and TRBJ1-5; possibly TRBD1 for D (5 bases). The germline V gene has CDR1 KGHSH and CDR2 LQKENI. Deletions cut 3 bases from V and 4 bases from J, with 10 bases between. The CDR3 runs to 14 residues. Partial CDR3 DNA: TGTGCCAGCTCACCGACAGAGGTTAATCAGCCC. Encoded protein: CASSPTEVNQP. The entire CDR3 is CASSPTEVNQPQHF.

Remarks on this clone: The CDR3 goes on 3 residues after the read ends, and that part is filled in from the germline J gene. The V call is TRBV24-1, the J call TRBJ2-3; the match to TRBD1 covers 10 bases. CDR3 length equals 13 residues. Germline CDR1 KGHDR, CDR2 SFDVKD. V dropped 9 bases and J dropped 3; count of bases not matched to a gene: 2. CDR3 loop: CATGDRGTDTQYF. The sequenced part of the CDR3 DNA is TGTGCCACCGGGGACAGGGGAACAGATACG.

Of note for this clone: The read finishes 3 residues shy of the CDR3 end, and the germline J gene is used to complete it. The V and J genes are TRBV7-9 and TRBJ1-2, with D tentatively TRBD1 (5 bases). Germline V CDR1 and CDR2: SEHNR, FQNEAQ (reference sequence). The CDR3 runs to 14 residues. The V gene lost 1 base and the J gene lost 5 bases, with 11 bases spanning the gap. Incomplete CDR3 DNA: TGTGCCAGCAGCTTAGTGAGTCAGGGATATGGC. Translation: CASSLVSQGYG. Given in full, the CDR3 is CASSLVSQGYGYTF.

A word on this clone: Coverage ceases 3 residues before the CDR3 finishes, and the germline J gene fills in the end. The J gene is TRBJ2-1, the V gene TRBV5-1; 7 positions agree with TRBD1. The CDR3 consists of 15 residues. Germline CDR1 reads SGHRS; CDR2 reads YFSETQ. V dropped 0 bases and J dropped 3; count of bases not matched to a gene: 3. The CDR3 bases that were read are TGCGCCAGCAGCTTGGAGGGACAGATCTACAATGAG. The encoded protein is CASSLEGQIYNE. The full CDR3 protein reads CASSLEGQIYNEQFF.

CDR3 protein: CASSLGTGTDTQYF. CDR3 bases read: TGCGCCAGCAGCTTAGGGACAGGGACAGATACG. The rearrangement links TRBV5-1 to TRBJ2-3, with TRBD1 matching over 9 bases. The CDR3 end is not reached by the read, which stops 3 residues before it; the germline J gene fills it in. This CDR3 spans 14 amino acids. Germline CDR1 reads SGHRS; CDR2 reads YFSETQ. V lost 2 bases and J lost 3; bases outside the gene matches: 1.

Turning to this clone: The read finishes 3 residues shy of the CDR3 end, and the germline J gene is used to complete it. V gene TRBV6-1 combines with J gene TRBJ2-5; 8 bases align to TRBD2. The CDR3 totals 15 residues. Germline lookup yields CDR1 MNHNS and CDR2 SASEGT. V gave up 4 bases and J gave up 6 bases; unmatched junction bases: 10. The sequenced part of the CDR3 DNA is TGTGCCAGCAGTGGAAATAGCGGGATGAGAAAGACC. Amino acid sequence: CASSGNSGMRKT. The entire CDR3 sequence reads CASSGNSGMRKTQYF.

As to this clone: The observed sequence ends 3 residues before the CDR3 terminus, with the missing tail filled in from the germline J gene. The chain links TRBV29-1 to TRBJ2-5; 8 bases fit TRBD2. The germline CDR1 and CDR2 sequences are SQVTM and ANQGSEA. CDR3 length equals 14 residues. The CDR3 sequence is CSVEEAGTRITQYF. Incomplete CDR3 DNA: TGCAGCGTTGAAGAGGCCGGGACTAGGATTACC.

Worth noting for this clone: The DNA ends 3 residues before the CDR3 does, and the rest of the CDR3 is filled in from the germline J gene. J is TRBJ1-2 and V is TRBV7-2, with D unresolved. The germline CDR1 and CDR2 sequences are SGHTA and FQGNSA. V was shortened by 1 base and J by 3 bases, with 6 bases between the two germline ends. The CDR3 covers 13 residues. The CDR3: CASSLEGHYGYTF. The sequenced part of the CDR3 DNA is TGTGCCAGCAGCTTAGAAGGCCACTATGGC.

Note on this clone: The CDR3 end lies 3 residues beyond the end of the read and is filled in from the germline J gene. J is TRBJ1-2 and V is TRBV11-2, with D possibly TRBD1 on 5 matching bases. This CDR3 region has 15 residues. Germline V CDR1 and CDR2: SGHAT, FQNNGV. CDR3 in amino acids: CASSLQTGHLYDYTF. Incomplete CDR3 DNA: TGTGCCAGCAGCTTACAAACAGGACACCTCTACGAC.

Turning to this clone: The CDR3 end lies 3 residues beyond the end of the read and is filled in from the germline J gene. The rearrangement joins TRBV6-1 to TRBJ2-5; perhaps TRBD2 as D (6 bases). The CDR3 is made up of 13 amino acids. Germline lookup yields CDR1 MNHNS and CDR2 SASEGT. V lost 4 bases to trimming and J lost 2 bases, with 8 bases between them. The CDR3 DNA, read in part, is TGTGCCAGCAGTGCCGGAGGGCAAGAGACC. Translation: CASSAGGQET. The CDR3, in full, reads CASSAGGQETQYF.

Comments on this clone: Read coverage stops 3 residues before the CDR3 terminus; the germline J gene supplies the remainder. This chain uses TRBV7-3 with TRBJ2-2; possibly TRBD2 for D (5 bases). The germline V gene encodes CDR1 SGHTA and CDR2 FQGTGA. V was clipped by 2 bases and J by 5 bases, with 6 bases between them. CDR3 size: 13 residues. The CDR3 bases that were read are TGTGCCAGCAGCTTATCGGGGACCGGGGAG. It is translated as CASSLSGTGE. The entire CDR3 protein reads CASSLSGTGELFF. The full variable domain, in which reference TRBV7-3 and TRBJ2-2 provide the parts outside the CDR3, is GAGVSQTPSNKVTEKGKYVELRCDPISGHTALYWYRQSLGQGPEFLIYFQGTGAADDSGLPNDRFFAVRPEGSVSTLKIQRTERGDSAVYLCASSLSGTGELFFGEGSRLTVL.

As regards this clone: The read is 3 residues too short to cover the CDR3 end, so that end is filled in from the germline J gene. The chain uses TRBV27 and TRBJ2-1; 11 nucleotides align to TRBD2. With 5 bases clipped from V and 7 bases from J, the junction kept 7 bases outside the gene matches. The CDR3 contains 15 residues. The germline CDR1 and CDR2 sequences are MNHEY and SMNVEV (reference sequence). The covered CDR3 bases are TGTGCCAGCAGTAAACTAGCGGGGGTAGGGAATGAG. This codes for CASSKLAGVGNE. The whole CDR3 region reads CASSKLAGVGNEQFF.

Notes on this clone: Sequencing ends 3 residues short of the CDR3 end; the germline J gene provides the rest. V gene TRBV5-1 combines with J gene TRBJ2-3, with TRBD2 identical over 7 bases. Per germline, CDR1 SGHRS and CDR2 YFSETQ. The V gene end was trimmed by 3 bases and the J gene end by 0 bases; junction bases not matched to a gene: 13. The CDR3 extends over 18 amino acids. The CDR3 bases that were read are TGCGCCAGCAGCTGGACAAATCCTAGCGGTACTAGCACAGATACG. Amino acids: CASSWTNPSGTSTDT. The full CDR3 protein reads CASSWTNPSGTSTDTQYF. Full variable domain (rest looked up from reference TRBV5-1 and TRBJ2-3): KAGVTQTPRYLIKTRGQQVTLSCSPISGHRSVSWYQQTPGQGLQFLFEYFSETQRNKGNFPGRFSGRQFSNSRSEMNVSTLELGDSALYLCASSWTNPSGTSTDTQYFGPGTRLTVL.

Of note for this clone: The observed sequence ends 3 residues before the CDR3 terminus, with the missing tail filled in from the germline J gene. V is TRBV20-1 and J is TRBJ2-3, with a tentative D call TRBD1 (5 bases). Germline CDR1 and CDR2: DFQATT and SNEGSKA (reference sequence). V lost 2 bases and J lost 2, with 11 bases in between. This CDR3 contains 14 residues. The chain's CDR3 is CSARRGGDTDTQYF. The DNA read from the CDR3 is TGCAGTGCTAGAAGGGGCGGCGACACAGATACG.

A remark on this clone: The DNA ends 3 residues before the CDR3 does, and the rest of the CDR3 is filled in from the germline J gene. The chain links TRBV5-4 to TRBJ2-1; 11 nucleotides agree with TRBD2. Trimming removed 2 bases from V and 7 bases from J; junction bases left unmatched: 5. There are 15 residues in the CDR3. CDR1 SGHNT and CDR2 YYREEE come from the germline V gene (reference sequence). CDR3 protein: CASSFPSGGLNEQFF. CDR3 bases read: TGTGCCAGCAGCTTTCCTAGCGGGGGGCTGAATGAG.

As for this clone: The CDR3 end is not reached by the read, which stops 3 residues before it; the germline J gene fills it in. The chain is built from TRBV5-1 and TRBJ1-6; possible D gene TRBD1, 5 bases. The CDR3 has 14 amino acids. Germline lookup yields CDR1 SGHRS and CDR2 YFSETQ. Trimming removed 0 bases from V and 9 bases from J, with 10 bases in between. The CDR3 spells CASSLGGSFSPLHF. The CDR3 DNA, read in part, is TGCGCCAGCAGCTTGGGGGGCAGCTTTTCACCC.

As concerns this clone: The CDR3 end lies 3 residues beyond the end of the read and is filled in from the germline J gene. The V gene is TRBV28, the J gene TRBJ2-7; 7 bases fit TRBD1. Germline-derived CDR1 and CDR2 are MDHEN and SYDVKM. J was trimmed by 6 bases and V by 6 bases; bases with no gene match: 8. The CDR3 has 13 amino acids. The covered CDR3 bases are TGTGCCAGCAGGCGGATTACAGGGGTCGAG. Encoded protein: CASRRITGVE. The entire CDR3 protein reads CASRRITGVEQYF.

Notes on this clone: The missing CDR3 end, 3 residues past where the read stops, is filled in from the germline J gene. This chain links TRBV5-1 with TRBJ2-2, with D hard to call. This CDR3 contains 15 residues. From germline, CDR1 is SGHRS and CDR2 YFSETQ. V lost 5 bases and J 0 bases, leaving 11 bases between the germline ends. The CDR3 bases that were read are TGCGCCAGCAGGCTCGGTTTCGCGAACACCGGGGAG. Protein: CASRLGFANTGE. The whole CDR3 protein is CASRLGFANTGELFF.